These 12 T cell receptor beta chains came from one sample sequenced in a study of blood T cell repertoires in COVID-19. The data were produced by immunoSEQ multiplex PCR, yet TCRdb's version contains in-frame clones alone and is incomplete. This sample has about 88,000 clones; around nine tenths occur once, and the top ten carry 2.9%. The source material was peripheral blood. The source is an elderly woman with acute or convalescent COVID-19.

V and J are TRBV7-3 and TRBJ2-7, with TRBD2 identical over 15 bases. This CDR3 has 15 amino acids. V shed 5 bases, J shed 4 bases, and the junction held 3 bases outside the gene matches. Germline CDR1 reads SGHTA; CDR2 reads FQGTGA. The CDR3 DNA sequence: TGTGCCAGCAGCCCGGGACTAGCGGGAGGATACGAGCAGTACTTC. Amino acids: CASSPGLAGGYEQYF.

The table lists this clone with a count of one. The chain recombines TRBV5-1 with TRBJ1-6; D unclear. This CDR3 is 14 amino acids long. V lost 1 base and J lost 6, with 8 bases in between. From germline, CDR1 is SGHRS and CDR2 YFSETQ. The CDR3 DNA follows: TGCGCCAGCAGCTTGACGGGGTCTAATTCACCCCTCCACTTT. Its protein is CASSLTGSNSPLHF. The full variable domain, rest sourced from reference TRBV5-1 and TRBJ1-6, is KAGVTQTPRYLIKTRGQQVTLSCSPISGHRSVSWYQQTPGQGLQFLFEYFSETQRNKGNFPGRFSGRQFSNSRSEMNVSTLELGDSALYLCASSLTGSNSPLHFGNGTRLTVT.

The chain has TRBV29-1 and TRBJ2-3; 8 bases are shared with TRBD2. J lost 0 bases, V lost 6 bases, and 5 bases had no gene match. The CDR3 has 14 amino acids. Germline loops: CDR1 SQVTM, CDR2 ANQGSEA. CDR3 nucleotides: TGCAGCGTCGATAGCGGGACTAGCACAGATACGCAGTATTTT. As protein: CSVDSGTSTDTQYF.

The chain has TRBV18 and TRBJ2-1, with 9 bases identical to TRBD2. J gave up 8 bases and V 0 bases, and 11 bases lay outside the gene matches. Germline CDR1 reads KGHSH; CDR2 reads LQKENI. This CDR3 is built from 17 residues. CDR3 protein: CASSPPGREGLLHEQFF. CDR3 bases: TGTGCCAGCTCACCACCGGGGCGGGAGGGCTTATTGCATGAGCAGTTCTTC.

This chain connects TRBV20-1 to TRBJ1-1, with unresolved D. CDR1 and CDR2 (germline): DFQATT, SNEGSKA (reference sequence). The length of the CDR3 is 11 residues. With 4 bases removed from V and 8 bases from J, the gap between germline ends came to 11 bases. The CDR3 DNA sequence: TGCAGTGCTATAAAAACAGACGAAGCTTTCTTT. The encoded protein is CSAIKTDEAFF.

The chain joins TRBV12-3 or TRBV12-4 to TRBJ2-7, with D unclear. Between the trimmed V and J ends, which lost 11 bases and 1 base, there was a span of 9 bases. The length of the CDR3 is 11 residues. The chain's CDR3 is CASGRSYEQYF. CDR3 bases: TGTGCCTCAGGCAGATCCTACGAGCAGTACTTC.

The chain carries TRBV27 and TRBJ2-1; D is unresolved. Trimming took 1 base from V and 7 from J, leaving 8 bases between them. This CDR3 region has 13 residues. CDR1 and CDR2 (germline): MNHEY, SMNVEV (reference sequence). This chain's CDR3 is CASSLFLRNEQFF. DNA for the CDR3: TGTGCCAGCAGTTTATTCCTCAGGAATGAGCAGTTCTTC.

The chain uses TRBV28 and TRBJ2-7, with 9 bases matching TRBD2. The trim removed 5 bases at V and 3 bases at J, leaving 5 bases unmatched. The CDR3 contains 14 residues. Germline values: CDR1 MDHEN, CDR2 SYDVKM. The CDR3 DNA reads as TGTGCCAGCAGTCGGCCTAGCGGGAACTACGAGCAGTACTTC. Its protein product is CASSRPSGNYEQYF.

The V gene is TRBV5-4, the J gene TRBJ1-1, with no clear D. In germline, CDR1 is SGHNT, CDR2 YYREEE (reference sequence). The germline V and J ends were trimmed by 0 bases and 1 base, with 7 bases remaining between them. The CDR3 has 14 amino acids. This chain's CDR3 is CASSLERANTEAFF. The DNA for the CDR3 is TGTGCCAGCAGCTTGGAAAGAGCGAACACTGAAGCTTTCTTT.

The chain combines TRBV6-2 or TRBV6-3 with TRBJ1-5; TRBD1 is a possible D gene (5 bases). Germline CDR1 MNHEY, CDR2 SVGEGT. Trimming removed 2 bases from V and 0 bases from J, with 5 bases in between. The CDR3 consists of 14 residues. CDR3 in amino acids: CASSYQGSNQPQHF. For the CDR3, the DNA is TGTGCCAGCAGTTACCAGGGTAGCAATCAGCCCCAGCATTTT.

This rearrangement joins TRBV19 to TRBJ2-1; 8 positions match TRBD2. This CDR3 region has 15 residues. The germline CDR1 and CDR2 sequences are LNHDA and SQIVND (reference sequence). Germline trimming cut 5 bases from V and 2 bases from J; bases unmatched to any gene: 5. The CDR3 DNA sequence: TGTGCCAGTAGTGCCACTAGCGGAACCTACAATGAGCAGTTCTTC. Its translation: CASSATSGTYNEQFF.

This chain links TRBV6-1 with TRBJ1-1, with D possibly TRBD1 on 5 matching bases. Germline V gives CDR1 MNHNS, CDR2 SASEGT. The CDR3 is made up of 14 amino acids. V was shortened by 2 bases and J by 1 base, with 8 bases between the two germline ends. CDR3 amino acids: CASSERTGNTEAFF. CDR3 DNA: TGTGCCAGCAGTGAAAGAACAGGGAACACTGAAGCTTTCTTT.